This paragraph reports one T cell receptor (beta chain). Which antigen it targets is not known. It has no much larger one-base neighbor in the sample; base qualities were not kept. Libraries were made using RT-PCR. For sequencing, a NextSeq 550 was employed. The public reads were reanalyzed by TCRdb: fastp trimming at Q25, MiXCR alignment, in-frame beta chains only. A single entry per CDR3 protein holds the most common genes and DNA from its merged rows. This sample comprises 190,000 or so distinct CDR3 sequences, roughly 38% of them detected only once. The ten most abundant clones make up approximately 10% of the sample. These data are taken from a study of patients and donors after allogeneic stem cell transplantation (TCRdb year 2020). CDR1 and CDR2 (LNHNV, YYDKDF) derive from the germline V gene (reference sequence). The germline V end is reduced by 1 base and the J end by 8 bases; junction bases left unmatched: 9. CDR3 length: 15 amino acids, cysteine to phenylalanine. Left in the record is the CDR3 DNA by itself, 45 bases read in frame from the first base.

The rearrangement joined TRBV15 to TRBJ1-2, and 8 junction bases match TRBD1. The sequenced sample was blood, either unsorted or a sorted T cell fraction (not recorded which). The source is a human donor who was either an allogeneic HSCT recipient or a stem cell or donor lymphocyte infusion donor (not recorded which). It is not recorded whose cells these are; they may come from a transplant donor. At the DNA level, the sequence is TGTGCCACCAGCAGAGCGGCAGGGGGCTCGGGAGGCTACACCTTC. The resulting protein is CATSRAAGGSGGYTF.